What follows is one T cell receptor beta chain and its context. Antigen: not known. The individuals who served as donors were healthy Caucasians living in Russia, aged about 6 to 100. Every sample gave at least 6 micrograms of total RNA when it was extracted. This sample was taken from a study of blood T cells in healthy people across ages. Study-level findings and limits: Donors of long life had a larger count of naive CD4+ cells and greater diversity than aged donors.

The second PCR ran roughly 7 to 12 cycles with a sample-barcoded 5' primer and J-beta primers. Using its own MiXCR run on the 5' RACE reads, TCRdb lists one record per CDR3 protein. This sample carries more than 1.4 million distinct CDR3 sequences, around 42% of them seen once, and the ten largest clones take 6.5% to 10%. In germline, CDR1 is SEHNR, CDR2 FQNEAQ (reference sequence). The CDR3 covers 18 residues. The ends were cut back, 4 bases at V and 0 bases at J, with 16 bases in the middle. The rearrangement links TRBV7-9 to TRBJ2-6; weak D call: TRBD1 (5 bases). This receptor was taken from a woman aged 18-29 years in good health. The sequenced sample consisted of blood. The DNA of the CDR3 is TGTGCCAGCAGCTCAATCAGACAGATCGCCTCTGGGGCCAACGTCCTGACTTTC. Translation: CASSSIRQIASGANVLTF.